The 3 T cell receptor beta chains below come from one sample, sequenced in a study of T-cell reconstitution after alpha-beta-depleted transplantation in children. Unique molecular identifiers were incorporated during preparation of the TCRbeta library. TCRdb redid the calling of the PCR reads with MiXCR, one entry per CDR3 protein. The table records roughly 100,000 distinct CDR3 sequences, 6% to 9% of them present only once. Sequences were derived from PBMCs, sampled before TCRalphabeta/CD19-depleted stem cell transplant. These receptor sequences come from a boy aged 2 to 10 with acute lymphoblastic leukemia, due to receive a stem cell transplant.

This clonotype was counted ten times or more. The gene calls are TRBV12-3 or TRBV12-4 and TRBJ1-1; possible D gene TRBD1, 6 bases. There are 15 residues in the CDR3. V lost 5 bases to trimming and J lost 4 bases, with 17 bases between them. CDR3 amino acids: CASSLTPRGITEAFF. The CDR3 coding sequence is TGTGCCAGCAGTCTCACCCCCAGGGGTATCACTGAAGCTTTCTTT.

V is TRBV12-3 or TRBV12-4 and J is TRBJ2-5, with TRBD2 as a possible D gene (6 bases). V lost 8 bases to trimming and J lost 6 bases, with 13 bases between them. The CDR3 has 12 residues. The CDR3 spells CASPRGTQTQYF. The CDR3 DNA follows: TGTGCCAGCCCCCGGGGGACGCAGACCCAGTACTTC.

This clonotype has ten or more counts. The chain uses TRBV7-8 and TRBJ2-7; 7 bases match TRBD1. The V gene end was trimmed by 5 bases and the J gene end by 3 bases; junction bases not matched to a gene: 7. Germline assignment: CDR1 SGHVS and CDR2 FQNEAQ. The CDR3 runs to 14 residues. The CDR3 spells CASSLGQRIYEQYF. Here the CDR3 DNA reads TGTGCCAGCAGCCTGGGACAGAGAATCTACGAGCAGTACTTC.